This TCR beta chain was profiled in a study of OX40 agonist ivuxolimab in advanced cancers. Study-wide background: Participants averaged around 60 years of age (range about 23 to 80) and were over 75% male. Prior checkpoint blockade (anti-PD-1, anti-PD-L1 or anti-CTLA-4) was permitted; 35% to 50% had it.

The repertoire was sequenced with immunoSEQ multiplex PCR; TCRdb's copy has only in-frame clones and lacks some. The sample carries about 56,000 clones, around 81% recorded once. Trimming removed 0 bases from V and 3 bases from J, with 11 bases in between. Germline-derived CDR1 and CDR2 are MNHEY and SMNVEV (reference sequence). The CDR3 length is 15 residues. General study points: Averaging showed that CD8+ T cells had more expanded clones than CD4+ did. Patients with a partial response at 0.1-3.0 mg/kg had among the lowest clonal expansion.

As concerns this clone: Its antigen is undetermined.

This specimen was CD4+ or CD8+ T cells sorted from blood, taken in a trial of the OX40 agonist ivuxolimab. The V gene is TRBV27, the J gene TRBJ1-1, with D perhaps TRBD1 (5 bases). The TCR sequence derives from an adult with an advanced solid tumor such as melanoma, head and neck, liver or kidney cancer. The CDR3, as DNA: TGTGCCAGCAGTTTATCACTAAGGGGATACACTGAAGCTTTCTTT. Translated, it gives CASSLSLRGYTEAFF.